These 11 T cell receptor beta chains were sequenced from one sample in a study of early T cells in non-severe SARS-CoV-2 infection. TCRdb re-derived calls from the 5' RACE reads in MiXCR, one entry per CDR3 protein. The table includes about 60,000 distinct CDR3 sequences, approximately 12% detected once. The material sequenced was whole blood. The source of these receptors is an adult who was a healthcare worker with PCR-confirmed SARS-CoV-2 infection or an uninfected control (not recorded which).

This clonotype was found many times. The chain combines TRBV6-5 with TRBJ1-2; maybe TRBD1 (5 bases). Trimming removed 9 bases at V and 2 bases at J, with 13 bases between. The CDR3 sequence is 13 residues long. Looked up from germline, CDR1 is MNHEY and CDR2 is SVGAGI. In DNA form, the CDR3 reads TGTGCCAGTCTTTCCCCAGGGAACTATGGCTACACCTTC. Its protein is CASLSPGNYGYTF.

The CDR3 nucleotides are TGCGCCAGCACAAACAGGGGTTCCGAGCAGTACTTC. Translating gives CASTNRGSEQYF. This rearrangement joins TRBV5-1 to TRBJ2-7; TRBD1 matches at 7 bases. Per the germline V gene, CDR1 is SGHRS and CDR2 is YFSETQ. Trimming cost V 6 bases and J 6 bases; bases outside gene matches: 6. The CDR3 is 12 amino acids.

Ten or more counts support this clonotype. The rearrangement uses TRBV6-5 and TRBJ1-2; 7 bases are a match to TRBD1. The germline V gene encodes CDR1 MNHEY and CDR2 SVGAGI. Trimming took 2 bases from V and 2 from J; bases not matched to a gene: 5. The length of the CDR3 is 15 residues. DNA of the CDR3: TGTGCCAGCAGTTACGGAAAGGGACAGAACTATGGCTACACCTTC. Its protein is CASSYGKGQNYGYTF.

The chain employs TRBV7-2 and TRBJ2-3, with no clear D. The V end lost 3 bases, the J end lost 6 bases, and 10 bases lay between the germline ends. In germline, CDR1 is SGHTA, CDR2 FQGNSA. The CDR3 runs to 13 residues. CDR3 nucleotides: TGTGCCAGCAGCTTTTATTTAGAGGATACGCAGTATTTT. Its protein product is CASSFYLEDTQYF. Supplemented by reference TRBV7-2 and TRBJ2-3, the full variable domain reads GAGVSQSPSNKVTEKGKDVELRCDPISGHTALYWYRQSLGQGLEFLIYFQGNSAPDKSGLPSDRFSAERTGGSVSTLTIQRTQQEDSAVYLCASSFYLEDTQYFGPGTRLTVL.

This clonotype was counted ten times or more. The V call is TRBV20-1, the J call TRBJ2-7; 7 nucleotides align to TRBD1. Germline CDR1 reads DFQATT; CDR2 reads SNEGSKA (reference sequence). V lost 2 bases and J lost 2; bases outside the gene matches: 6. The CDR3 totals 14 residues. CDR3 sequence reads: CSARTGALPYEQYF. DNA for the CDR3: TGCAGTGCTAGAACAGGGGCCCTTCCCTACGAGCAGTACTTC.

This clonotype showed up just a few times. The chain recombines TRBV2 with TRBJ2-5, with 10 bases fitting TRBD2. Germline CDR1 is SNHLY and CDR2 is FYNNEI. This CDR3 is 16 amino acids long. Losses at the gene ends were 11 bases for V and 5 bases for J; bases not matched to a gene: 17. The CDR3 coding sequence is TGTGCCGAGGAGAGGATCTCGCTAGCGGGAGTTGAGACCCAGTACTTC. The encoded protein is CAEERISLAGVETQYF.

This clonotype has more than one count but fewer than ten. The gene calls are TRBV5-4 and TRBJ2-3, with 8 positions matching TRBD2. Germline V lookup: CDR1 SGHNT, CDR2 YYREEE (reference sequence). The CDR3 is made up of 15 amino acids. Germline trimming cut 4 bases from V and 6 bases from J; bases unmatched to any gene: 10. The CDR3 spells CASSPISGSMDTQYF. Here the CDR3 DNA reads TGTGCCAGCAGCCCGATAAGCGGGAGCATGGATACGCAGTATTTT.

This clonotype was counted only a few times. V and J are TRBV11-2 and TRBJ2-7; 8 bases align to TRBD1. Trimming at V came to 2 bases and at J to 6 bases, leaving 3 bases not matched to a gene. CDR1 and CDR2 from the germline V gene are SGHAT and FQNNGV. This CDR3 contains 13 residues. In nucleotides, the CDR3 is TGTGCCAGCAGCTTAACAGGGGGTGCCGAGCAGTACTTC. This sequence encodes CASSLTGGAEQYF.

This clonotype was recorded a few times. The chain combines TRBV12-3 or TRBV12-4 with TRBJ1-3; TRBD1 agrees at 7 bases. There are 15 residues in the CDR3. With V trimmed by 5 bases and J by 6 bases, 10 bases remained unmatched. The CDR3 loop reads CASSPGSGGVNTIYF. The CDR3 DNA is TGTGCCAGCAGTCCCGGTTCAGGGGGAGTAAACACCATATATTTT.

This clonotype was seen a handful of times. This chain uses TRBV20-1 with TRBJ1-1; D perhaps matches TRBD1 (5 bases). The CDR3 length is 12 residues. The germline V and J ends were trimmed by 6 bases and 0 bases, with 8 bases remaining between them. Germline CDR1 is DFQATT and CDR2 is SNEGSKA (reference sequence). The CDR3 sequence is CSARVMNTEAFF. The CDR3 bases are TGCAGTGCCAGGGTAATGAACACTGAAGCTTTCTTT.

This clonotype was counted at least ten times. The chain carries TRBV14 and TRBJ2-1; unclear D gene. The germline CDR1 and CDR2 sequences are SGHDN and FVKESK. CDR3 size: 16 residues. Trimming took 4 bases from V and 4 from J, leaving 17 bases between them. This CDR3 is CASSPIGSEPYNEQFF. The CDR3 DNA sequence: TGTGCCAGCAGCCCCATAGGGTCAGAGCCATACAATGAGCAGTTCTTC.